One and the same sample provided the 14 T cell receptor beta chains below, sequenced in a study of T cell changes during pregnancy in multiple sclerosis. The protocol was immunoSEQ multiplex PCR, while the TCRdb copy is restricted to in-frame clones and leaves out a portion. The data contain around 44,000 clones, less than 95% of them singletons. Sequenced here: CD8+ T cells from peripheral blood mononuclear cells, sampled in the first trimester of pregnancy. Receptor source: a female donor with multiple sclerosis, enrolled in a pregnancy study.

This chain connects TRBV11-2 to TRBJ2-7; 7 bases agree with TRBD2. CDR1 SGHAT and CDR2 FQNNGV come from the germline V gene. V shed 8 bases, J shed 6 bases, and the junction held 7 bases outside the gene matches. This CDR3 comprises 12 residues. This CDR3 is CASGSGGGEQYF. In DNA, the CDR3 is TGTGCCAGCGGCTCCGGCGGGGGCGAGCAGTACTTC.

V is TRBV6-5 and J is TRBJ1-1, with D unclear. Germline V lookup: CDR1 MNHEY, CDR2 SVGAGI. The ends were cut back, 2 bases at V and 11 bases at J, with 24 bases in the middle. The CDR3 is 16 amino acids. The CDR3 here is CASSYLGQVGNFDAFF. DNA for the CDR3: TGTGCCAGCAGTTACCTTGGGCAGGTCGGTAATTTTGACGCTTTCTTT.

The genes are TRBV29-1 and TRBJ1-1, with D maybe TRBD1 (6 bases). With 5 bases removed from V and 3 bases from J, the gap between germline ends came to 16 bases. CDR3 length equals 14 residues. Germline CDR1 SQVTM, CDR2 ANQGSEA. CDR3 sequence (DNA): TGCAGCGTTTATACAGGGAAGGGAGACACTGAAGCTTTCTTT. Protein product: CSVYTGKGDTEAFF.

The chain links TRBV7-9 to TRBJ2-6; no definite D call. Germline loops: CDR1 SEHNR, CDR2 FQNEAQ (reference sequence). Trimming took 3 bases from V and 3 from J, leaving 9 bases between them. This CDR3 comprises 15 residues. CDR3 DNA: TGTGCCAGCAGCTTTGAGGCTTTTGGGGCCAACGTCCTGACTTTC. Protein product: CASSFEAFGANVLTF.

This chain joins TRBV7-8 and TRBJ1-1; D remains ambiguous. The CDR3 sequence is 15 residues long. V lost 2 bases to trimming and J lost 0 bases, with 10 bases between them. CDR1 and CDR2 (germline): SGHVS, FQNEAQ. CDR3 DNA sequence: TGTGCCAGCAGCTTAAATCCACTGATGAACACTGAAGCTTTCTTT. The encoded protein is CASSLNPLMNTEAFF.

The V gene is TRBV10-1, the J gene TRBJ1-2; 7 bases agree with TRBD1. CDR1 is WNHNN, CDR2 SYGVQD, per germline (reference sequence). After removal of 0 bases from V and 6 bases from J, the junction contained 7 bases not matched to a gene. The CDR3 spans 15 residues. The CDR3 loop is CASSESGAGQDGYTF. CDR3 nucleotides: TGCGCCAGCAGTGAGTCGGGCGCAGGACAGGATGGCTACACCTTC.

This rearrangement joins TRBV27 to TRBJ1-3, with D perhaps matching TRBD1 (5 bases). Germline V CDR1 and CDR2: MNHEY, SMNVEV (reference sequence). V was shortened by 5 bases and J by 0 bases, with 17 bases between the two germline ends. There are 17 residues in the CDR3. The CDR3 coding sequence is TGTGCCAGCAGTCCTCGCGCGGGACGGAGCTCTGGAAACACCATATATTTT. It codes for CASSPRAGRSSGNTIYF.

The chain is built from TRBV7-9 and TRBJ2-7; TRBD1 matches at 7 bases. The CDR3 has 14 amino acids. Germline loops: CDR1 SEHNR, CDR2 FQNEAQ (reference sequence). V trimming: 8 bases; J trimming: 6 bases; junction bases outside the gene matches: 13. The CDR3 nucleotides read TGTGCCAGCCGCAAAGGGGGCGCCTTCGGCGAGCAGTACTTC. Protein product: CASRKGGAFGEQYF.

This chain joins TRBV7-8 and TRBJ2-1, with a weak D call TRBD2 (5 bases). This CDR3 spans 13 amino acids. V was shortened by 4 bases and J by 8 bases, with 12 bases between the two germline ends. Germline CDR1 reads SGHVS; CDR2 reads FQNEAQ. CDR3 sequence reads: CASSSTRIDEQFF. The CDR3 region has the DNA TGTGCCAGCAGCTCAACTAGAATCGATGAGCAGTTCTTC.

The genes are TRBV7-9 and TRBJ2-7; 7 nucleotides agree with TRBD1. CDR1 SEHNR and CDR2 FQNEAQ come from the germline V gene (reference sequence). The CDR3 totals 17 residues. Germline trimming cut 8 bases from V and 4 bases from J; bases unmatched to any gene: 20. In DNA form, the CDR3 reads TGTGCCAGCGGACCCCGGGACAGAAGACAAGAGAAGTACGAGCAGTACTTC. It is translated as CASGPRDRRQEKYEQYF.

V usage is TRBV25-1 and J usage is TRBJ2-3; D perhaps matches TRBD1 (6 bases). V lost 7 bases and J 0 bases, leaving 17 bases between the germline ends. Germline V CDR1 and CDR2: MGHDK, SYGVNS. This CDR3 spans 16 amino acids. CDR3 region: CASTKQGLFSTDTQYF. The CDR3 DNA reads TGTGCCAGCACCAAACAGGGTCTATTTAGCACAGATACGCAGTATTTT.

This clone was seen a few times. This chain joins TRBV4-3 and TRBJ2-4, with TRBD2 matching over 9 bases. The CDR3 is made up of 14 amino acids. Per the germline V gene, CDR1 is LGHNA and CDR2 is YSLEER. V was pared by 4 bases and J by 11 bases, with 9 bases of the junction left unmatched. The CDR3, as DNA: TGCGCCAGCAGCCCGTCAGCGGGGGGTGATGTTCAGTACTTC. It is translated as CASSPSAGGDVQYF.

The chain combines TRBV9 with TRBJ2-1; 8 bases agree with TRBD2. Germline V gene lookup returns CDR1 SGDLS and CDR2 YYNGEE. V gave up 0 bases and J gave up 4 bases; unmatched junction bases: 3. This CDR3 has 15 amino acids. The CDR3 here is CASSVETSVYNEQFF. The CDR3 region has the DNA TGTGCCAGCAGCGTAGAGACTAGCGTGTACAATGAGCAGTTCTTC.

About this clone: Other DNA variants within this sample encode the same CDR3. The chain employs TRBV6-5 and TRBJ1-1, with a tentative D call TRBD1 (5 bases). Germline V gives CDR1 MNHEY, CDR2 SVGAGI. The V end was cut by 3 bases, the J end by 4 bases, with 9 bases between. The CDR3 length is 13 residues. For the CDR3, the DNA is TGTGCCAGCAGTTATAGGGGCCCCACTGAAGCTTTCTTT. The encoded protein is CASSYRGPTEAFF.